Detailed here is one T cell receptor beta chain. Clones were read by immunoSEQ multiplex PCR, and TCRdb kept only the in-frame ones, dropping some. This table holds 70,000 to 90,000 clones, about 89% found once. The CDR3 covers 18 residues. Germline CDR1 MGHRA, CDR2 YSYEKL. The V end lost 2 bases, the J end lost 1 base, and 18 bases lay between the germline ends. The record originates from a study of OX40 agonist ivuxolimab in advanced cancers. Study information: The patients received agonistic anti-OX40 (CD134) antibody ivuxolimab. Three patients had partial responses: one hepatocellular carcinoma, two cutaneous melanoma.

This clonotype originated in an adult with an advanced solid tumor such as melanoma, head and neck, liver or kidney cancer. The chain is built from TRBV4-1 and TRBJ1-5, with a possible D match to TRBD1 (5 bases). The source was CD4+ or CD8+ T cells sorted from blood, collected in a trial of the OX40 agonist ivuxolimab. CDR3 protein: CASSQRWGYVWSNQPQHF. CDR3 sequence (DNA): TGCGCCAGCAGCCAACGGTGGGGGTACGTCTGGAGCAATCAGCCCCAGCATTTT.